These 21 T cell receptor beta chains came from one sample sequenced in a study of OX40 agonist ivuxolimab in advanced cancers. The repertoire was sequenced with immunoSEQ multiplex PCR; TCRdb's copy has only in-frame clones and lacks some. The table includes 70,000 or so clones, roughly 88% detected once. The specimen was CD4+ or CD8+ T cells sorted from blood, collected in a trial of the OX40 agonist ivuxolimab. The receptors shown here come from an adult with an advanced solid tumor such as melanoma, head and neck, liver or kidney cancer.

This clone was observed a handful of times. The rearrangement uses TRBV11-2 and TRBJ1-2; D ambiguous. The germline gives CDR1 SGHAT, CDR2 FQNNGV. The CDR3 loop spans 12 amino acids. Deletions cut 1 base from V and 4 bases from J, with 4 bases between. This CDR3 reads CASSLAPYGYTF. CDR3 nucleotides: TGTGCCAGCAGCTTAGCTCCCTATGGCTACACCTTC.

The table lists this clone with a few counts. The chain links TRBV7-2 to TRBJ1-1, with D maybe TRBD1 (5 bases). The CDR3 sequence is 15 residues long. V lost 0 bases and J 0 bases, leaving 8 bases between the germline ends. Germline assignment: CDR1 SGHTA and CDR2 FQGNSA. CDR3 sequence (DNA): TGTGCCAGCAGCTTAGCCACAGGCATGAACACTGAAGCTTTCTTT. Its translation is CASSLATGMNTEAFF.

V and J are TRBV18 and TRBJ2-7; 15 positions match TRBD2. The germline V gene has CDR1 KGHSH and CDR2 LQKENI. This CDR3 region has 16 residues. J lost 6 bases, V lost 3 bases, and 6 bases had no gene match. The CDR3 reads CASSPPGLAGGGEQYF. For the CDR3, the DNA is TGTGCCAGCTCACCGCCGGGACTAGCGGGGGGAGGCGAGCAGTACTTC.

J is TRBJ1-2 and V is TRBV30; the D gene is possibly TRBD1 (6 bases). Trimming shortened V by 0 bases and J by 4 bases, and 15 bases separated the two germline ends. Germline V gene lookup returns CDR1 GTSNPN and CDR2 SVGIG (reference sequence). The CDR3 consists of 15 residues. The CDR3 coding sequence is TGTGCCTGGAGTGTAGCCGGGGGCGCGAGCTATGGCTACACCTTC. Amino acids: CAWSVAGGASYGYTF.

The gene calls are TRBV30 and TRBJ1-5, with a possible D match to TRBD1 (5 bases). This CDR3 contains 13 residues. CDR1 is GTSNPN and CDR2 is SVGIG in the germline V gene (reference sequence). V lost 3 bases and J lost 11, with 17 bases in between. The DNA for the CDR3 is TGTGCCTGGAGATCCGAGGATTCCAGGGCCCAGCATTTT. Its translation: CAWRSEDSRAQHF.

This clone is a singleton in its sample. The V call is TRBV9, the J call TRBJ2-5; D is unresolved. The J call may be in error: the DNA end matches TRBJ2-7 better. The CDR3 covers 15 residues. Germline CDR1 reads SGDLS; CDR2 reads YYNGEE. The CDR3 loop is CASSVAPEPTYEQYF. The CDR3 DNA reads TGTGCCAGCAGCGTAGCACCCGAACCTACCTACGAGCAGTACTTC.

V and J are TRBV5-4 and TRBJ2-1; 8 bases are shared with TRBD2. The V and J ends lost 0 bases and 6 bases, in that order; junction bases with no gene match: 8. CDR1 is SGHNT and CDR2 is YYREEE in the germline V gene (reference sequence). The CDR3 has 16 amino acids. CDR3: CASSLGGRGASNEQFF. In DNA form, the CDR3 reads TGTGCCAGCAGCTTGGGAGGGCGGGGGGCGAGCAATGAGCAGTTCTTC.

The chain employs TRBV7-3 and TRBJ1-1, with D possibly TRBD1 on 6 matching bases. Deletions cut 0 bases from V and 3 bases from J, with 8 bases between. Germline V gives CDR1 SGHTA, CDR2 FQGTGA. This CDR3 is built from 14 residues. The CDR3 DNA reads as TGTGCCAGCAGCTTAACAGGGGGGGACACTGAAGCTTTCTTT. This translates into CASSLTGGDTEAFF.

This sequence joins TRBV10-3 and TRBJ1-4; the match to TRBD1 covers 11 bases. V was pared by 8 bases and J by 7 bases, with 0 bases of the junction left unmatched. This CDR3 is 12 amino acids long. The germline V gene encodes CDR1 ENHRY and CDR2 SYGVKD. Here the CDR3 DNA reads TGTGCCATCGGGACAGGGGGTGAAAAACTGTTTTTT. It is translated as CAIGTGGEKLFF.

The chain is built from TRBV4-3 and TRBJ1-3, with D possibly being TRBD1 (5 bases). The germline CDR1 and CDR2 sequences are LGHNA and YSLEER. This CDR3 spans 16 amino acids. Trimming left V 1 base short and J 4 bases short, with 14 bases between. Written as DNA, the CDR3 is TGCGCCAGCAGCCAAGCCCATCGACAGAAAGGAAACACCATATATTTT. Its protein is CASSQAHRQKGNTIYF.

The V and J genes are TRBV7-9 and TRBJ1-1; unclear D gene. The CDR3 contains 14 residues. The germline CDR1 and CDR2 sequences are SEHNR and FQNEAQ (reference sequence). Trimming stripped 3 bases from V and 4 bases from J, with 12 bases between. In DNA form, the CDR3 reads TGTGCCAGCAGCTTCGAGGGTCTCAGCACTGAAGCTTTCTTT. Translated: CASSFEGLSTEAFF.

The chain combines TRBV6-1 with TRBJ2-7; D is ambiguous. The CDR3 consists of 13 residues. Germline V gives CDR1 MNHNS, CDR2 SASEGT. The V end lost 6 bases, the J end lost 2 bases, and 11 bases lay between the germline ends. CDR3 sequence reads: CASSAGPTYEQYF. CDR3 DNA sequence: TGTGCCAGCAGCGCCGGTCCCACCTACGAGCAGTACTTC.

The V and J genes are TRBV2 and TRBJ2-3, with D possibly matching TRBD2 (6 bases). Germline V CDR1 and CDR2: SNHLY, FYNNEI. Trimming removed 5 bases from V and 0 bases from J, with 12 bases in between. The CDR3 is 15 residues long. CDR3 region: CASSPSGDSTDTQYF. DNA for the CDR3: TGTGCCAGCAGTCCTTCGGGAGACAGCACAGATACGCAGTATTTT.

This clone was seen a few times. V gene TRBV7-2 combines with J gene TRBJ1-1; TRBD1 aligns across 7 bases. Germline CDR1 reads SGHTA; CDR2 reads FQGNSA. The CDR3 totals 14 residues. Losses at the gene ends were 3 bases for V and 5 bases for J; bases not matched to a gene: 6. In nucleotides, the CDR3 is TGTGCCAGCAGCTTTCTCCAGGGGGGAACTGAAGCTTTCTTT. It encodes CASSFLQGGTEAFF.

This clone showed up just a few times. DNA for the CDR3: TGTGCCAGCCTCCGAGGACAGATGAACACTGAAGCTTTCTTT. Its translation: CASLRGQMNTEAFF. The rearrangement uses TRBV6-1 and TRBJ1-1, with a weak D call TRBD1 (6 bases). The CDR3 sequence is 14 residues long. Trimming took off 8 bases at V and 0 bases at J, with 13 bases between the two ends. The V gene's germline CDR1 is MNHNS and CDR2 SASEGT.

The chain links TRBV28 to TRBJ1-5; D call uncertain. Trimming took off 4 bases at V and 7 bases at J, with 8 bases between the two ends. The CDR3 contains 12 residues. Germline V gene sequence: CDR1 MDHEN, CDR2 SYDVKM. CDR3 DNA: TGTGCCAGCAGTTCTCCTATCCAGCCCCAGCATTTT. It codes for CASSSPIQPQHF.

The rearrangement uses TRBV4-2 and TRBJ1-4; no clear D gene. Trimming pared 1 base from V and 8 bases from J, leaving 11 bases between. From germline, CDR1 is LGHNA and CDR2 YNFKEQ. There are 14 residues in the CDR3. In DNA form, the CDR3 reads TGTGCCAGCAGCCAAGTCCTTGGAGCCGAAAAACTGTTTTTT. Translation gives CASSQVLGAEKLFF.

This rearrangement joins TRBV27 to TRBJ2-2; either TRBD1 or TRBD2 may supply D (5 bases each). V lost 5 bases to trimming and J lost 1 base, with 14 bases between them. Germline CDR1 MNHEY, CDR2 SMNVEV (reference sequence). The CDR3 is 16 amino acids. The CDR3 loop reads CASSPYFGGNTGELFF. The CDR3 bases are TGTGCCAGCAGTCCTTATTTTGGGGGGAACACCGGGGAGCTGTTTTTT.

The chain links TRBV5-4 to TRBJ2-5, with 9 nucleotides matching TRBD1. Germline V gene sequence: CDR1 SGHNT, CDR2 YYREEE (reference sequence). This CDR3 region has 16 residues. J lost 7 bases, V lost 4 bases, and 14 bases had no gene match. The DNA for the CDR3 is TGTGCCAGCAGCCCGACCTCCGGGACAGGGAAAGGGACCCAGTACTTC. Translation: CASSPTSGTGKGTQYF.

The chain couples TRBV5-1 to TRBJ2-3; D unclear. Germline CDR1 SGHRS, CDR2 YFSETQ. The length of the CDR3 is 15 residues. The germline V and J ends were trimmed by 0 bases and 4 bases, with 12 bases remaining between them. The CDR3 DNA is TGCGCCAGCAGCTTGGAGGGAATACGGGCAGATACGCAGTATTTT. Residues: CASSLEGIRADTQYF.

With respect to this clone: One end of the junction fails to match germline, which may point to a read error. The V gene is TRBV5-1, the J gene TRBJ2-7; 8 bases are shared with TRBD1. Germline CDR1 is SGHRS and CDR2 is YFSETQ. The CDR3 is 15 residues long. CDR3 sequence (DNA): TGCGCCAGCAGCTTTCTACCGGGACAGGTTTACGGGCAGTACTTC. Translated, it gives CASSFLPGQVYGQYF.